This T cell receptor (beta chain) was recovered during a study of radiation and T cells in renal cell carcinoma. Study results and limitations: From baseline, blood top tumor clonotypes peaked at 2 weeks post-radiation.

On this clone itself: Its antigen is not identified.

Only in-frame clones appear in the TCRdb table, and some are missing; sequencing was by immunoSEQ multiplex PCR. The table includes 95,000 to 150,000 clones, roughly 80% detected once. The trim removed 6 bases at V and 6 bases at J, leaving 8 bases unmatched. Germline values: CDR1 LNHDA, CDR2 SQIVND (reference sequence). There are 14 residues in the CDR3. The sample's time point: baseline pretreatment blood. The treatment is: 15 Gy SBRT to primary tumor, nephrectomy 4 weeks later. The gene calls are TRBV19 and TRBJ1-5, with 7 positions matching TRBD1. The material sequenced was blood, taken from a patient whose treatment included radiotherapy and nephrectomy. The clonotype comes from a woman aged 55 to 70 with renal cell carcinoma. The DNA for the CDR3 is TGTGCCAGTAGCATACAGGGGAACGGTCAGCCCCAGCATTTT. It yields the protein CASSIQGNGQPQHF.